This T cell receptor beta chain was identified during a study of shared clonotypes between healthy human individuals. In the original analysis: From ImmunoSEQ came sequences covering only the junction and carrying no quality scores, so filtering differed. The method was immunoSEQ multiplex PCR; TCRdb's version includes in-frame clones alone and lacks a portion of them. V, J and clone size reflect that table, while D and trimming were determined from the DNA. The top ten clones hold around 1.7% of a sample with about 2.1 million clones, over 85% of them seen once. CD8 cells classed as naive were CD45RO-negative and positively selected for CCR7, excluding terminally differentiated effector memory CD45RA+ cells. V lost 2 bases, J lost 7 bases, and 15 bases lay in between. The germline CDR1 and CDR2 sequences are MNHEY and SMNVEV (reference sequence). The CDR3 spans 15 residues.

This clonotype was sampled from a man between 18 and 29 years old in good health. Some clones in this sample may be carry-over from other donors' samples. V and J are TRBV27 and TRBJ1-5; D ambiguous. The specimen sequenced was naive CD8+ T cells from PBMCs. The CDR3 DNA reads as TGTGCCAGCAGTTTAGGAGGTGGGGTGCCCCAGCCCCAGCATTTT. Translated: CASSLGGGVPQPQHF.